These 11 T cell receptor beta chains share one sample of origin, sequenced in a study of cytomegalovirus exposure and HLA in healthy donors. It was with 60 Vbeta and 13 Jbeta primers that the PCR ran. TCRdb keeps only in-frame clones here, not all; method: immunoSEQ multiplex PCR. The data show 85,000 to 110,000 clones, 60% to 80% seen once. Sequencing was performed on PBMCs. The receptors were sampled from a man between 50 and 59 years old in good health and CMV-seropositive.

V gene TRBV29-1 combines with J gene TRBJ2-1; 9 bases map to TRBD1. Trimming at V came to 6 bases and at J to 7 bases, leaving 7 bases not matched to a gene. Germline loops: CDR1 SQVTM, CDR2 ANQGSEA. This CDR3 is 13 amino acids long. CDR3 DNA: TGCAGCGTCGGCCGGGACAGGGTAAATGAGCAGTTCTTC. Encoded protein: CSVGRDRVNEQFF.

The chain carries TRBV15 and TRBJ2-1; tentative D call: TRBD2 (6 bases). This CDR3 is 14 amino acids long. Trimming removed 6 bases at V and 5 bases at J, with 14 bases between. Germline CDR1 and CDR2: LNHNV and YYDKDF (reference sequence). DNA of the CDR3: TGTGCCACCAGAATTTGGCGGGGTAACAATGAGCAGTTCTTC. Its protein is CATRIWRGNNEQFF.

The genes are TRBV5-1 and TRBJ1-4; D is possibly TRBD1 (5 bases). Germline V CDR1 and CDR2: SGHRS, YFSETQ. The germline V and J ends were trimmed by 0 bases and 4 bases, with 13 bases remaining between them. CDR3 length: 16 residues. This CDR3 is CASSLASGVNNEKLFF. The CDR3 coding sequence is TGCGCCAGCAGCTTGGCTTCGGGGGTCAATAATGAAAAACTGTTTTTT.

This chain connects TRBV7-9 to TRBJ2-3; D remains unclear. Germline CDR1 and CDR2: SEHNR and FQNEAQ (reference sequence). Trimming stripped 2 bases from V and 1 base from J, with 10 bases between. This CDR3 region has 15 residues. CDR3 DNA sequence: TGTGCCAGCAGCTTACTCGAGGCGGGCACAGATACGCAGTATTTT. Its protein product is CASSLLEAGTDTQYF.

The rearrangement uses TRBV11-3 and TRBJ2-3; possibly TRBD1 for D (5 bases). Germline V CDR1 and CDR2: SGHNT, YENEEA. The V end lost 3 bases, the J end lost 0 bases, and 13 bases lay between the germline ends. The length of the CDR3 is 16 residues. As DNA, the CDR3 is TGTGCCAGCAGCTTGCGGACACGGCAAAGCACAGATACGCAGTATTTT. This encodes CASSLRTRQSTDTQYF.

V is TRBV19 and J is TRBJ2-3, with 10 bases fitting TRBD2. The CDR3 is 16 residues long. The germline V gene has CDR1 LNHDA and CDR2 SQIVND (reference sequence). With 3 bases clipped from V and 6 bases from J, the junction kept 9 bases outside the gene matches. CDR3 region: CASSIKVAGGLDTQYF. The DNA for the CDR3 is TGTGCCAGTAGTATCAAGGTAGCGGGAGGTCTCGATACGCAGTATTTT.

The gene calls are TRBV2 and TRBJ2-3; D unresolved. CDR1 and CDR2 (germline): SNHLY, FYNNEI. Trimming shortened V by 8 bases and J by 1 base, and 10 bases separated the two germline ends. This CDR3 is built from 13 residues. CDR3 region: CASRSSGTDTQYF. CDR3 DNA sequence: TGTGCCAGCCGTTCGAGCGGCACAGATACGCAGTATTTT.

The chain couples TRBV7-3 to TRBJ2-1; D is possibly TRBD1 (6 bases). Germline CDR1 and CDR2: SGHTA and FQGTGA. Trimming stripped 2 bases from V and 8 bases from J, with 16 bases between. This CDR3 comprises 15 residues. The CDR3 here is CASSLVGQPFDEQFF. CDR3 DNA: TGTGCCAGCAGCTTAGTCGGACAGCCCTTCGATGAGCAGTTCTTC.

The V gene is TRBV28, the J gene TRBJ1-4; weak D call: TRBD1 (6 bases). Trimming removed 4 bases at V and 8 bases at J, with 17 bases between. The CDR3 has 15 amino acids. Germline CDR1 reads MDHEN; CDR2 reads SYDVKM. The CDR3 region is CASSSGAGAGEKLFF. In DNA, the CDR3 is TGTGCCAGCAGTTCGGGAGCGGGGGCCGGGGAAAAACTGTTTTTT.

V is TRBV28 and J is TRBJ2-5, with 9 bases lining up with TRBD2. The CDR3 is 16 residues long. Germline V lookup: CDR1 MDHEN, CDR2 SYDVKM. The J segment lost 3 bases and the V segment lost 3 bases, leaving 8 bases of the junction unmatched. The CDR3 sequence: CASSFGVGGGEETQYF. DNA of the CDR3: TGTGCCAGCAGTTTCGGGGTCGGCGGGGGGGAAGAGACCCAGTACTTC.

The V and J genes are TRBV2 and TRBJ2-2, with 8 bases matching TRBD2. The germline CDR1 and CDR2 sequences are SNHLY and FYNNEI. V lost 4 bases, J lost 1 base, and 2 bases stayed unmatched. The CDR3 contains 15 residues. Here the CDR3 DNA reads TGTGCCAGCAGTGTCACTAGCGGGAACACCGGGGAGCTGTTTTTT. Translation gives CASSVTSGNTGELFF.